This T cell receptor (beta chain) was retrieved from a study of T cells in Graves' hyperthyroidism and ophthalmopathy. General observations from the study: Most thyroid-expanded clonotypes above 0.001 were also found in blood.

RNA transcripts provided the source from which TCR beta CDR3 regions were amplified. The primer set for the first-round RT-PCR of the TCR CDR3 was HTBI. Via MiXCR, TCRdb re-called the multiplex PCR reads, giving one row per CDR3 protein. This sample has some 320,000 distinct CDR3 sequences, with roughly an eighth found just once. From germline, CDR1 is DFQATT and CDR2 SNEGSKA (reference sequence). CDR3 size: 13 residues. V lost 5 bases and J lost 4; bases outside the gene matches: 1. This clonotype was picked up many times. Its antigen remains unidentified. Among ophthalmopathy patients, the Clinical Activity Score reached at least 3, the NOSPECS grade reached at least 4, and duration remained under 3 months. A patient was excluded if there was uncontrolled infection, other autoimmune disease, pregnancy or lactation.

The sequencing input was blood. The TCR originated in a woman in her 40s with Graves' ophthalmopathy. The rearrangement links TRBV20-1 to TRBJ2-1; 11 bases line up with TRBD2. CDR3 amino acids: CSAGTSGYNEQFF. The CDR3 nucleotides read TGCAGTGCTGGGACTAGCGGATACAATGAGCAGTTCTTC.